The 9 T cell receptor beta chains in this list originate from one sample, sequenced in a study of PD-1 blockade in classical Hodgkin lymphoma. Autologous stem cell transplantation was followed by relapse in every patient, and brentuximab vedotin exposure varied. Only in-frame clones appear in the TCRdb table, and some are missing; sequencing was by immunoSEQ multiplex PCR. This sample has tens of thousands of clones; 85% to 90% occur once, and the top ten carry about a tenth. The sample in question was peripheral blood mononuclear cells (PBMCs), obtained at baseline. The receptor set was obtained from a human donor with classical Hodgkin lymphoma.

Written as DNA, the CDR3 is TGTGCCAGCAGCCCACCGCGGGCACCTTTAGGCACCGGGGAGCTGTTTTTT. Translated, it gives CASSPPRAPLGTGELFF. The V and J genes are TRBV11-2 and TRBJ2-2; D might be TRBD2 (5 bases). The CDR3 sequence is 17 residues long. Germline values: CDR1 SGHAT, CDR2 FQNNGV. V dropped 5 bases and J dropped 4 bases, with 20 bases sitting between them.

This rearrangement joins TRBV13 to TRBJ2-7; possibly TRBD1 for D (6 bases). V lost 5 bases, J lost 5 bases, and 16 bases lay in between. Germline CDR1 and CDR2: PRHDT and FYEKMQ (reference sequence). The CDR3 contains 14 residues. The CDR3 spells CASSGEAKGDEQYF. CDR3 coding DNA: TGTGCCAGCAGCGGCGAGGCCAAGGGGGACGAGCAGTACTTC. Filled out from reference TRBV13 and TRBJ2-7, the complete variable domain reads AAGVIQSPRHLIKEKRETATLKCYPIPRHDTVYWYQQGPGQDPQFLISFYEKMQSDKGSIPDRFSAQQFSDYHSELNMSSLELGDSALYFCASSGEAKGDEQYFGPGTRLTVT.

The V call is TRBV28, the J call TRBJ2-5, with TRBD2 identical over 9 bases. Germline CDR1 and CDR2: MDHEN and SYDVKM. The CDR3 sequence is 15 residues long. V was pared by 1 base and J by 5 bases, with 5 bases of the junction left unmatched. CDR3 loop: CASSLLAGEGETQYF. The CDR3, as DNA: TGTGCCAGCAGTTTATTAGCGGGAGAGGGTGAGACCCAGTACTTC.

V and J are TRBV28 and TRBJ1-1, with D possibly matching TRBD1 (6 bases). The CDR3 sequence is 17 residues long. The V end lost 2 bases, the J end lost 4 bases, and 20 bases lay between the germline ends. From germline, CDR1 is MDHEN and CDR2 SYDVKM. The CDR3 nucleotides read TGTGCCAGCAGTTTACAGGGGTTGAGGCGGTTAGGCACTGAAGCTTTCTTT. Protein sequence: CASSLQGLRRLGTEAFF.

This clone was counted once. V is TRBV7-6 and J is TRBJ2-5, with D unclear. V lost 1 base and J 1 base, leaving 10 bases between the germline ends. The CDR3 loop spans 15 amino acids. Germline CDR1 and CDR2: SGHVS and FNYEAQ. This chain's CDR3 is CASSLGVGPQETQYF. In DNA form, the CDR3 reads TGTGCCAGCAGCTTAGGGGTGGGCCCCCAAGAGACCCAGTACTTC.

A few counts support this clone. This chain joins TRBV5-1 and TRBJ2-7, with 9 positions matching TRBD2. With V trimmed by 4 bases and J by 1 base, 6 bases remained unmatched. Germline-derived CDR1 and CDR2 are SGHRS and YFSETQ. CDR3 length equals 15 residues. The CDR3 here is CASSQSGGTSYEQYF. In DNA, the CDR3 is TGCGCCAGCAGCCAGAGCGGGGGGACGTCCTACGAGCAGTACTTC. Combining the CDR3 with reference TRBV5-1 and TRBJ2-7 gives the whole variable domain KAGVTQTPRYLIKTRGQQVTLSCSPISGHRSVSWYQQTPGQGLQFLFEYFSETQRNKGNFPGRFSGRQFSNSRSEMNVSTLELGDSALYLCASSQSGGTSYEQYFGPGTRLTVT.

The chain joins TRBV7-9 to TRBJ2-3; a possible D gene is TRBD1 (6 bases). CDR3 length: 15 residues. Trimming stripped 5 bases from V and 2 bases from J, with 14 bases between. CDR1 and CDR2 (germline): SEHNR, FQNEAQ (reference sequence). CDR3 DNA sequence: TGTGCCAGCAGCCTTAGACAGGAGCACACAGATACGCAGTATTTT. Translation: CASSLRQEHTDTQYF.

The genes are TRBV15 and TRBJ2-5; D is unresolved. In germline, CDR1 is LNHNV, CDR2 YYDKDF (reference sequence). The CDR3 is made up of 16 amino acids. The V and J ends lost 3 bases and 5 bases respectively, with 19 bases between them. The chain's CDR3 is CATSSVSEQPRETQYF. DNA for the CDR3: TGTGCCACCAGCAGTGTGTCGGAGCAGCCTCGGGAGACCCAGTACTTC.

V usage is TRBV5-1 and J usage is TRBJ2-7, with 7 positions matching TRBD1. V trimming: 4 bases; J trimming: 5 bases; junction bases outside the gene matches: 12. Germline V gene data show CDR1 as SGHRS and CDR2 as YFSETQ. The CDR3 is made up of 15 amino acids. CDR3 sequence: CASSTQGSRAHEQYF. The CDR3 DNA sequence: TGCGCCAGCAGCACACAGGGGTCTAGGGCCCACGAGCAGTACTTC.